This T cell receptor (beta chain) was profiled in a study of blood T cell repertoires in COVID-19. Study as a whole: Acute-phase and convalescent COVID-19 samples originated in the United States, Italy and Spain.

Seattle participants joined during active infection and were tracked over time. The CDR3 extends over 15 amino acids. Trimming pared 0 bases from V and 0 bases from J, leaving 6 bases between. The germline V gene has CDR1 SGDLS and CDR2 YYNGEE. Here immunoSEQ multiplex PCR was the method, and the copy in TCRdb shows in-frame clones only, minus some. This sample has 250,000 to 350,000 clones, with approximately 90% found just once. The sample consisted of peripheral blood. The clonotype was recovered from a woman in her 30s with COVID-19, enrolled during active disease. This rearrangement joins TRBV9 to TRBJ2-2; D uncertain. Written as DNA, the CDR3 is TGTGCCAGCAGCGTAGCCAGTCCGAACACCGGGGAGCTGTTTTTT. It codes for CASSVASPNTGELFF. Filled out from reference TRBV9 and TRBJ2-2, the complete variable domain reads DSGVTQTPKHLITATGQRVTLRCSPRSGDLSVYWYQQSLDQGLQFLIQYYNGEERAKGNILERFSAQQFPDLHSELNLSSLELGDSALYFCASSVASPNTGELFFGEGSRLTVL.